The 26 T cell receptor beta chains given below trace back to one sample, sequenced in a study of siplizumab effects on memory and regulatory T cells. Assay used: immunoSEQ multiplex PCR; TCRdb lists only in-frame clones, some missing. The sample includes about 68,000 clones, approximately 93% of them seen just once. The specimen was CD8+ T cells sorted from blood. The source of these receptors is a human donor in good health.

This clone was detected only once. The chain recombines TRBV11-2 with TRBJ1-1; no clear D gene. V was clipped by 6 bases and J by 8 bases, with 13 bases between them. Germline CDR1 reads SGHAT; CDR2 reads FQNNGV. The CDR3 covers 12 residues. The CDR3 DNA sequence: TGTGCCAGCAGTCCCCGGACTACAGAAGCTTTCTTT. It is translated as CASSPRTTEAFF. Using reference TRBV11-2 and TRBJ1-1 for the parts outside the CDR3, the full variable domain is EAGVAQSPRYKIIEKRQSVAFWCNPISGHATLYWYQQILGQGPKLLIQFQNNGVVDDSQLPKDRFSAERLKGVDSTLKIQPAKLEDSAVYLCASSPRTTEAFFGQGTRLTVV.

The chain carries TRBV6-5 and TRBJ2-7; D gene ambiguous. Trimming stripped 5 bases from V and 0 bases from J, with 5 bases between. CDR3 length equals 12 residues. Per germline, CDR1 MNHEY and CDR2 SVGAGI. CDR3 sequence: CASSLASYEQYF. In nucleotides, the CDR3 is TGTGCCAGCAGTCTGGCCTCCTACGAGCAGTACTTC.

V and J are TRBV7-6 and TRBJ2-3; TRBD1 matches at 9 bases. The J segment lost 3 bases and the V segment lost 4 bases, leaving 20 bases of the junction unmatched. The CDR3 has 20 amino acids. The germline V gene encodes CDR1 SGHVS and CDR2 FNYEAQ. CDR3 DNA: TGTGCCAGCAGCTCCGCTCTGATCATTACAGGGGGCAAGGGGACAGATACGCAGTATTTT. This translates into CASSSALIITGGKGTDTQYF.

The chain employs TRBV6-5 and TRBJ2-5; 7 nucleotides match TRBD1. There are 13 residues in the CDR3. CDR1 and CDR2 from the germline V gene are MNHEY and SVGAGI. V lost 6 bases to trimming and J lost 5 bases; unmatched junction nucleotides: 6. The CDR3 DNA reads TGTGCCAGCAGATGGACAGGATCGGAGACCCAGTACTTC. As protein: CASRWTGSETQYF.

This chain joins TRBV9 and TRBJ1-5, with D uncertain. CDR3 length: 15 residues. Germline V gene lookup returns CDR1 SGDLS and CDR2 YYNGEE. Trimming removed 4 bases from V and 3 bases from J, with 14 bases in between. The CDR3 region has the DNA TGTGCCAGCAGCCCAAGGCGGCAGTCCAATCAGCCCCAGCATTTT. It is translated as CASSPRRQSNQPQHF. The variable domain in full, completed from reference TRBV9 and TRBJ1-5, reads DSGVTQTPKHLITATGQRVTLRCSPRSGDLSVYWYQQSLDQGLQFLIQYYNGEERAKGNILERFSAQQFPDLHSELNLSSLELGDSALYFCASSPRRQSNQPQHFGDGTRLSIL.

J is TRBJ2-3 and V is TRBV5-1; the match to TRBD2 covers 7 bases. Germline V gene data show CDR1 as SGHRS and CDR2 as YFSETQ. The CDR3 is 15 amino acids. V shed 4 bases, J shed 4 bases, and the junction held 9 bases outside the gene matches. The CDR3, as DNA: TGCGCCAGCAGCCCCGGGGAGGGGCTGGCAGATACGCAGTATTTT. The encoded protein is CASSPGEGLADTQYF.

The chain employs TRBV5-4 and TRBJ2-7, with D perhaps matching TRBD1 (5 bases). Germline V gene lookup returns CDR1 SGHNT and CDR2 YYREEE (reference sequence). This CDR3 region has 12 residues. V lost 4 bases and J lost 7, with 12 bases in between. As DNA, the CDR3 is TGTGCCAGCAGCCCAGACAGCAAGGAGCAGTACTTC. Encoded protein: CASSPDSKEQYF. The full variable domain, with the rest looked up from reference TRBV5-4 and TRBJ2-7, is ETGVTQSPTHLIKTRGQQVTLRCSSQSGHNTVSWYQQALGQGPQFIFQYYREEENGRGNFPPRFSGLQFPNYSSELNVNALELDDSALYLCASSPDSKEQYFGPGTRLTVT.

The chain has TRBV4-1 and TRBJ1-2, with TRBD1 as a possible D gene (5 bases). The V gene's germline CDR1 is MGHRA and CDR2 YSYEKL. This CDR3 is built from 15 residues. V lost 0 bases, J lost 5 bases, and 13 bases lay in between. The CDR3 loop is CASSQEAAAGYGYTF. The CDR3 DNA sequence: TGCGCCAGCAGCCAAGAGGCGGCGGCAGGGTATGGCTACACCTTC.

The V and J genes are TRBV30 and TRBJ1-3; possible D gene TRBD1, 5 bases. Germline CDR1 reads GTSNPN; CDR2 reads SVGIG (reference sequence). CDR3 size: 15 residues. V gave up 5 bases and J gave up 0 bases, with 14 bases separating them. DNA for the CDR3: TGTGCCTGGGCCGGGACGTTAAGCTCTGGAAACACCATATATTTT. Translating gives CAWAGTLSSGNTIYF. Using reference TRBV30 and TRBJ1-3 for the parts outside the CDR3, the full variable domain is SQTIHQWPATLVQPVGSPLSLECTVEGTSNPNLYWYRQAAGRGLQLLFYSVGIGQISSEVPQNLSASRPQDRQFILSSKKLLLSDSGFYLCAWAGTLSSGNTIYFGEGSWLTVV.

The chain uses TRBV5-4 and TRBJ2-3; 7 positions match TRBD2. Germline V gene sequence: CDR1 SGHNT, CDR2 YYREEE (reference sequence). The CDR3 spans 11 residues. V shed 4 bases, J shed 11 bases, and the junction held 4 bases outside the gene matches. The DNA of the CDR3 is TGTGCCAGCAGCCCCGGGGAGGGGCAGTATTTT. Translated: CASSPGEGQYF. The full variable domain, completed using reference TRBV5-4 and TRBJ2-3, is ETGVTQSPTHLIKTRGQQVTLRCSSQSGHNTVSWYQQALGQGPQFIFQYYREEENGRGNFPPRFSGLQFPNYSSELNVNALELDDSALYLCASSPGEGQYFGPGTRLTVL.

V is TRBV7-3 and J is TRBJ1-5, with 9 bases aligning to TRBD1. This CDR3 is 20 amino acids long. Germline CDR1 and CDR2: SGHTA and FQGTGA. Trimming cost V 4 bases and J 3 bases; bases outside gene matches: 19. Here the CDR3 DNA reads TGTGCCAGCAGCTGGACCCTACGCCAAAGGGGACAGGGAAACAATCAGCCCCAGCATTTT. Translated, it gives CASSWTLRQRGQGNNQPQHF.

The V gene is TRBV18, the J gene TRBJ1-4, with 9 bases aligning to TRBD1. V lost 3 bases and J lost 8; bases outside the gene matches: 4. Germline values: CDR1 KGHSH, CDR2 LQKENI. This CDR3 spans 14 amino acids. CDR3 residues: CASSPGTGNEKLFF. The CDR3 DNA reads as TGTGCCAGCTCACCCGGGACAGGGAACGAAAAACTGTTTTTT.

This clone was seen a single time. The chain links TRBV4-1 to TRBJ2-1; 7 nucleotides line up with TRBD1. V lost 1 base to trimming and J lost 10 bases; unmatched junction nucleotides: 7. Per germline, CDR1 MGHRA and CDR2 YSYEKL. CDR3 length equals 14 residues. CDR3 nucleotide sequence: TGCGCCAGCAGCCAAGTCACAGGGGTTGGGGAGCAGTTCTTC. The encoded protein is CASSQVTGVGEQFF.

The V gene is TRBV28, the J gene TRBJ1-6, with TRBD1 matching 8 bases. The CDR3 extends over 16 amino acids. J gave up 7 bases and V 4 bases, and 9 bases lay outside the gene matches. The germline gives CDR1 MDHEN, CDR2 SYDVKM. The DNA for the CDR3 is TGTGCCAGCAGTTCCGGTGGCGGACAGGGAAATTCACCCCTCCACTTT. This sequence encodes CASSSGGGQGNSPLHF.

V usage is TRBV6-1 and J usage is TRBJ1-2; D unclear. The CDR3 consists of 12 residues. Per germline, CDR1 MNHNS and CDR2 SASEGT. V was cut by 3 bases and J by 2 bases, with 4 bases left in between. The CDR3 sequence: CASSEGNYGYTF. For the CDR3, the DNA is TGTGCCAGCAGTGAGGGCAACTATGGCTACACCTTC.

In this sample, this clone turned up once. CDR3 protein: CASSEAGQGAIEQYF. DNA for the CDR3: TGTGCCAGCAGTGAAGCAGGACAGGGGGCGATCGAGCAGTACTTC. J is TRBJ2-7 and V is TRBV6-1, with 11 positions matching TRBD1. J lost 6 bases, V lost 0 bases, and 4 bases had no gene match. Germline V gene data show CDR1 as MNHNS and CDR2 as SASEGT. The length of the CDR3 is 15 residues.

Details on this clone: Other DNA sequences in the same sample also yield this CDR3. The V call is TRBV5-1, the J call TRBJ2-7; tentative D call: TRBD1 (6 bases). This CDR3 is 13 amino acids long. The germline gives CDR1 SGHRS, CDR2 YFSETQ. V was pared by 5 bases and J by 2 bases, with 11 bases between. Here the CDR3 reads CASSFTGTYEQYF. The CDR3 region has the DNA TGCGCCAGCAGTTTTACAGGGACCTACGAGCAGTACTTC. Combining the CDR3 with reference TRBV5-1 and TRBJ2-7 gives the whole variable domain KAGVTQTPRYLIKTRGQQVTLSCSPISGHRSVSWYQQTPGQGLQFLFEYFSETQRNKGNFPGRFSGRQFSNSRSEMNVSTLELGDSALYLCASSFTGTYEQYFGPGTRLTVT.

The chain employs TRBV18 and TRBJ1-5; D not resolved. The germline V and J ends were trimmed by 2 bases and 5 bases, with 4 bases remaining between them. Germline CDR1 KGHSH, CDR2 LQKENI. The CDR3 length is 12 residues. This CDR3 is CASSPTDQPQHF. CDR3 in DNA: TGTGCCAGCTCACCAACCGATCAGCCCCAGCATTTT. The variable domain in full, completed from reference TRBV18 and TRBJ1-5, reads NAGVMQNPRHLVRRRGQEARLRCSPMKGHSHVYWYRQLPEEGLKFMVYLQKENIIDESGMPKERFSAEFPKEGPSILRIQQVVRGDSAAYFCASSPTDQPQHFGDGTRLSIL.

The V call is TRBV5-5, the J call TRBJ2-5, with 7 bases that match TRBD2. The germline gives CDR1 SGHKS, CDR2 YYEKEE (reference sequence). Trimming at V came to 4 bases and at J to 1 base, leaving 10 bases not matched to a gene. This CDR3 region has 16 residues. The CDR3: CASSPLRDYSQETQYF. The CDR3 DNA is TGTGCCAGCAGCCCACTTCGGGACTATTCCCAAGAGACCCAGTACTTC.

There are a few counts of this clone. CDR3: CASTHPDHPYNEQFF. CDR3 DNA: TGTGCCAGCACCCACCCGGACCATCCTTACAATGAGCAGTTCTTC. The chain links TRBV7-9 to TRBJ2-1; D not certain. V lost 7 bases to trimming and J lost 4 bases, with 17 bases between them. Germline V gene data show CDR1 as SEHNR and CDR2 as FQNEAQ (reference sequence). The CDR3 covers 15 residues.

The gene calls are TRBV12-5 and TRBJ2-5, with no clear D. Trimming removed 6 bases at V and 3 bases at J, with 11 bases between. There are 13 residues in the CDR3. CDR1 and CDR2 (germline): LGHNT, FRNRAP. This CDR3 reads CASGDLMKETQYF. CDR3 DNA: TGTGCTAGTGGCGACCTGATGAAAGAGACCCAGTACTTC.

The chain joins TRBV25-1 to TRBJ2-1, with 10 bases identical to TRBD1. V shed 6 bases and J 8 bases; nucleotides not matched to a gene: 10. This CDR3 has 15 residues. Per germline, CDR1 MGHDK and CDR2 SYGVNS. CDR3: CASRNRDRGADEQFF. DNA for the CDR3: TGTGCCAGCAGGAACCGGGACAGGGGAGCGGATGAGCAGTTCTTC.

This chain links TRBV7-2 with TRBJ1-1; D call uncertain. CDR1 and CDR2 from the germline V gene are SGHTA and FQGNSA. CDR3 length equals 16 residues. V shed 6 bases and J shed 5 bases, with 22 bases lying between them. DNA of the CDR3: TGTGCCAGCAGTCACCCCACAACCGGCGTCCTGACTGAAGCTTTCTTT. Translation gives CASSHPTTGVLTEAFF.

J is TRBJ2-1 and V is TRBV13, with a tentative D call TRBD2 (7 bases). This CDR3 has 18 residues. CDR1 and CDR2 (germline): PRHDT, FYEKMQ (reference sequence). Trimming pared 1 base from V and 6 bases from J, leaving 22 bases between. CDR3 coding DNA: TGTGCCAGCAGCTTAGAGTGGTCGGGGGGCCCGGGCGTCAATGAGCAGTTCTTC. It codes for CASSLEWSGGPGVNEQFF.

The chain recombines TRBV13 with TRBJ2-3, with D unresolved. V lost 5 bases to trimming and J lost 2 bases, with 14 bases between them. Looked up from germline, CDR1 is PRHDT and CDR2 is FYEKMQ (reference sequence). CDR3 length equals 15 residues. The CDR3 spells CASSIRRAPTDTQYF. CDR3 in DNA: TGTGCCAGCAGCATCCGGAGAGCCCCCACAGATACGCAGTATTTT.

The J gene is TRBJ1-2, the V gene TRBV29-1; tentatively, D is TRBD1 (6 bases). The CDR3 length is 14 residues. The V end lost 2 bases, the J end lost 7 bases, and 17 bases lay between the germline ends. Germline CDR1 is SQVTM and CDR2 is ANQGSEA. CDR3 region: CSVESVGGFGGYTF. The CDR3 DNA reads TGCAGCGTTGAATCGGTGGGGGGCTTTGGTGGCTACACCTTC.